One sample yielded the 10 T cell receptor beta chains listed below, sequenced in a study of long-term antiretroviral therapy in people with HIV. Researchers report immunoSEQ v3.0 was run at survey level. Assay: immunoSEQ multiplex PCR; the TCRdb copy retains only in-frame clones and omits some. This table holds roughly 8,500 clones, over 70% found once. This sample comprised unsorted PBMCs, obtained roughly 2.5 years before starting antiretroviral therapy. These receptors came from a man aged 35 to 55 with HIV.

The chain joins TRBV19 to TRBJ2-1; either TRBD1 or TRBD2 may fit D (5 bases each). V was pared by 2 bases and J by 5 bases, with 16 bases between. Germline CDR1 and CDR2: LNHDA and SQIVND (reference sequence). There are 16 residues in the CDR3. Here the CDR3 DNA reads TGTGCCAGTAGTATATTCGCCGGGACCGAAGACAATGAGCAGTTCTTC. Amino acids: CASSIFAGTEDNEQFF.

This rearrangement joins TRBV6-1 to TRBJ1-2; D unclear. The CDR3 is made up of 12 amino acids. V was pared by 11 bases and J by 5 bases, with 15 bases between. Germline lookup yields CDR1 MNHNS and CDR2 SASEGT. CDR3 region: CAVLWTFYGYTF. The CDR3 nucleotides read TGTGCCGTCCTTTGGACGTTTTATGGCTACACCTTC.

The CDR3 here is CASSLQGGENEKLFF. CDR3 bases: TGTGCCAGCAGTCTCCAGGGTGGTGAGAATGAAAAACTGTTTTTT. This chain links TRBV7-9 with TRBJ1-4; tentative D call: TRBD1 (5 bases). Trimming removed 6 bases from V and 5 bases from J, with 16 bases in between. This CDR3 comprises 15 residues. CDR1 is SEHNR, CDR2 FQNEAQ, per germline (reference sequence).

The rearrangement joins TRBV27 to TRBJ2-7; either TRBD1 or TRBD2 may fit D (5 bases each). The germline V gene has CDR1 MNHEY and CDR2 SMNVEV (reference sequence). This CDR3 spans 16 amino acids. V dropped 6 bases and J dropped 3 bases, with 21 bases sitting between them. CDR3 residues: CASRRDSVGVYYEQYF. The CDR3 DNA follows: TGTGCCAGCAGGAGAGACAGCGTGGGGGTTTACTACGAGCAGTACTTC.

CDR3 DNA sequence: TGTGCCAGCAGTTCTCGGACAACCTCGCTTCAAGAGACCCAGTACTTC. Its protein product is CASSSRTTSLQETQYF. The V call is TRBV27, the J call TRBJ2-5, with D perhaps matching TRBD1 (5 bases). V was trimmed by 4 bases and J by 2 bases, leaving 17 bases between them. Germline assignment: CDR1 MNHEY and CDR2 SMNVEV (reference sequence). The CDR3 is 16 residues long.

The chain has TRBV7-3 and TRBJ2-7, with 7 bases matching TRBD1. The V gene's germline CDR1 is SGHTA and CDR2 FQGTGA. The J segment lost 1 base and the V segment lost 5 bases, leaving 11 bases of the junction unmatched. This CDR3 has 16 amino acids. CDR3 in DNA: TGTGCCAGCAGCCGGGACAGCCTAAAACTTTCCTACGAGCAGTACTTC. This encodes CASSRDSLKLSYEQYF.

The V and J genes are TRBV19 and TRBJ2-7; TRBD2 is a possible D gene (6 bases). V lost 3 bases and J 6 bases, leaving 12 bases between the germline ends. This CDR3 is built from 13 residues. Germline CDR1 is LNHDA and CDR2 is SQIVND (reference sequence). CDR3 amino acids: CASSISRGGEQYF. CDR3 bases: TGTGCCAGTAGTATCTCGAGGGGAGGCGAGCAGTACTTC. The full variable domain, with the rest looked up from reference TRBV19 and TRBJ2-7, is DGGITQSPKYLFRKEGQNVTLSCEQNLNHDAMYWYRQDPGQGLRLIYYSQIVNDFQKGDIAEGYSVSREKKESFPLTVTSAQKNPTAFYLCASSISRGGEQYFGPGTRLTVT.

The chain carries TRBV10-1 and TRBJ2-7; 8 nucleotides agree with TRBD1. Germline-derived CDR1 and CDR2 are WNHNN and SYGVQD (reference sequence). V shed 6 bases and J 4 bases; nucleotides not matched to a gene: 2. This CDR3 comprises 12 residues. CDR3 protein: CASSRTGYEQYF. The CDR3, as DNA: TGCGCCAGCAGCCGGACAGGGTACGAGCAGTACTTC.

The chain carries TRBV5-1 and TRBJ1-1; D is uncertain. V lost 3 bases, J lost 1 base, and 10 bases lay in between. The CDR3 extends over 14 amino acids. Per germline, CDR1 SGHRS and CDR2 YFSETQ. For the CDR3, the DNA is TGCGCCAGCAGCTCCGGACGGACGAACACTGAAGCTTTCTTT. Its translation: CASSSGRTNTEAFF.

The gene calls are TRBV5-6 and TRBJ2-6, with 9 bases fitting TRBD1. CDR1 is SGHDT, CDR2 YYEEEE, per germline. The CDR3 covers 16 residues. Unmatched junction bases numbered 5, after V lost 5 bases and J lost 2 bases. The CDR3 region has the DNA TGTGCCAGCAGGGATACAGGGGGCGCTGGGGCCAACGTCCTGACTTTC. It specifies CASRDTGGAGANVLTF.